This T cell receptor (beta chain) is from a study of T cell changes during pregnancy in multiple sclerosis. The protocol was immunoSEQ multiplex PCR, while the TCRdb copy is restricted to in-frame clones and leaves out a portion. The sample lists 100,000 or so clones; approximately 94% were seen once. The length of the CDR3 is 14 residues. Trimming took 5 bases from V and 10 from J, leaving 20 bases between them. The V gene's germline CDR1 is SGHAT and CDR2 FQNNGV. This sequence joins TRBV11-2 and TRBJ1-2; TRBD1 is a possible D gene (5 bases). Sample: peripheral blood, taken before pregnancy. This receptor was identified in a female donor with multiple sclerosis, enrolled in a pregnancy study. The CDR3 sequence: CASSPALSGGFYTF. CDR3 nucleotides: TGTGCCAGCAGCCCTGCACTTTCCGGGGGTTTCTACACCTTC.